The 10 T cell receptor beta chains below come from one sample, sequenced in a study of T cells after yellow fever vaccination. Each CDR3 protein is one row after TCRdb ran MiXCR on the 5' RACE reads. The table includes 150,000 to 200,000 distinct CDR3 sequences, roughly 6.4% detected once. The sample here was CD4+ T cells sorted from PBMCs, taken on the day of the first yellow fever vaccination. These receptors were collected from a young man who received the YFV17D yellow fever vaccine.

This clonotype was picked up many times. The rearrangement links TRBV6-6 to TRBJ2-1; D possibly corresponds to TRBD2 (5 bases). The CDR3 is made up of 16 amino acids. Germline V gene lookup returns CDR1 MNHNY and CDR2 SVGAGI (reference sequence). V lost 4 bases, J lost 1 base, and 14 bases lay in between. For the CDR3, the DNA is TGTGCCAGCAGTTCCCCAGGTCCGGGATCCTACAATGAGCAGTTCTTC. This gives the protein CASSSPGPGSYNEQFF.

This clonotype has more than one count but fewer than ten. The chain recombines TRBV20-1 with TRBJ2-5; perhaps D is TRBD1 or TRBD2 (6 bases each). The CDR3 sequence is 14 residues long. The V gene lost 4 bases and the J gene lost 5 bases, with 17 bases spanning the gap. Looked up from germline, CDR1 is DFQATT and CDR2 is SNEGSKA (reference sequence). CDR3 region: CSATDGGGGETQYF. CDR3 DNA: TGCAGTGCTACCGACGGAGGGGGTGGGGAGACCCAGTACTTC.

This clonotype was detected many times. V and J are TRBV28 and TRBJ2-7, with D possibly TRBD1 on 6 matching bases. CDR1 MDHEN and CDR2 SYDVKM come from the germline V gene. The CDR3 covers 12 residues. The germline V and J ends were trimmed by 5 bases and 3 bases, with 8 bases remaining between them. This CDR3 is CASSHRVYEQYV. CDR3 DNA sequence: TGTGCCAGCAGTCACAGGGTCTACGAGCAGTACGTC.

Only a few counts were recorded for this clonotype. The chain is built from TRBV7-2 and TRBJ2-5; 10 positions agree with TRBD2. Germline V gene data show CDR1 as SGHTA and CDR2 as FQGNSA. V lost 6 bases to trimming and J lost 3 bases; unmatched junction nucleotides: 4. CDR3 length: 14 residues. The CDR3 DNA is TGTGCCAGCAGTGGACTAGCGGCTAAAGAGACCCAGTACTTC. The encoded protein is CASSGLAAKETQYF.

The chain carries TRBV6-5 and TRBJ2-2; D not resolved. Germline-derived CDR1 and CDR2 are MNHEY and SVGAGI. The CDR3 length is 14 residues. The ends were cut back, 4 bases at V and 2 bases at J, with 8 bases in the middle. The CDR3 loop is CASSSQSNTGELFF. The CDR3 DNA sequence: TGTGCCAGCAGTTCACAGAGCAACACCGGGGAGCTGTTTTTT.

This clonotype showed up many times. The rearrangement joins TRBV20-1 to TRBJ2-2; D call uncertain. The CDR3 is made up of 14 amino acids. V shed 4 bases and J shed 6 bases, with 15 bases lying between them. The germline CDR1 and CDR2 sequences are DFQATT and SNEGSKA (reference sequence). Here the CDR3 reads CSATTPNTAGELFF. The DNA for the CDR3 is TGCAGTGCTACCACACCAAATACGGCCGGGGAGCTGTTTTTT.

Ten or more counts support this clonotype. This chain links TRBV27 with TRBJ2-2; 8 nucleotides align to TRBD2. The CDR3 length is 21 residues. The ends lost 4 bases at V and 0 bases at J; junction bases unmatched: 19. Germline V CDR1 and CDR2: MNHEY, SMNVEV (reference sequence). DNA for the CDR3: TGTGCCAGCAGTTCTCAGCGGGGGAGACTTTTATCGTTCGCGAACACCGGGGAGCTGTTTTTT. Amino acids: CASSSQRGRLLSFANTGELFF.

The chain recombines TRBV5-4 with TRBJ2-2; D may be TRBD1 or TRBD2 (5 bases each). The V end was cut by 7 bases, the J end by 3 bases, with 28 bases between. CDR1 and CDR2 from the germline V gene are SGHNT and YYREEE (reference sequence). The CDR3 is made up of 19 amino acids. Here the CDR3 DNA reads TGTGCCAGCCGACTTGATTATGGGGCTCTGGGGCGGGACACCGGGGAGCTGTTTTTT. Its protein product is CASRLDYGALGRDTGELFF.

This clonotype was detected only a few times. This chain links TRBV9 with TRBJ2-3; 7 nucleotides align to TRBD1. V lost 1 base, J lost 6 bases, and 11 bases stayed unmatched. Germline CDR1 and CDR2: SGDLS and YYNGEE. The CDR3 loop spans 16 amino acids. The DNA of the CDR3 is TGTGCCAGCAGCGTATCACCGAAAACAGGGGAGGATACGCAGTATTTT. This codes for CASSVSPKTGEDTQYF.

The chain employs TRBV4-3 and TRBJ2-3; D might be TRBD2 (6 bases). Germline V gives CDR1 LGHNA, CDR2 YSLEER. Trimming left V 1 base short and J 9 bases short, with 17 bases between. The CDR3 totals 15 residues. Here the CDR3 reads CASSQGGDQRGTQYF. CDR3 in DNA: TGCGCCAGCAGCCAAGGGGGGGACCAAAGAGGGACGCAGTATTTT.